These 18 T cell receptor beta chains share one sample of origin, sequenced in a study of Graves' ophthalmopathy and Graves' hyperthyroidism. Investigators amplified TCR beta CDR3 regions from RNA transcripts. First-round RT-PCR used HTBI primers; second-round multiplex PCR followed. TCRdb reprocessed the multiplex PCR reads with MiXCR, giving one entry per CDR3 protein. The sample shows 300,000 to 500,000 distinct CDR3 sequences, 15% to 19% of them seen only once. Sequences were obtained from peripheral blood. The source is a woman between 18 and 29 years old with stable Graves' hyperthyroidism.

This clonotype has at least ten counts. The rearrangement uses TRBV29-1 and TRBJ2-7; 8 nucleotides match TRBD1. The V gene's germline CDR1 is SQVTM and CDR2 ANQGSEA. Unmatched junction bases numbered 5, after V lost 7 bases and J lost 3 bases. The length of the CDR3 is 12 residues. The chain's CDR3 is CSALGQGYEQYF. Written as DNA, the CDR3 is TGCAGCGCCCTCGGACAGGGCTACGAGCAGTACTTC.

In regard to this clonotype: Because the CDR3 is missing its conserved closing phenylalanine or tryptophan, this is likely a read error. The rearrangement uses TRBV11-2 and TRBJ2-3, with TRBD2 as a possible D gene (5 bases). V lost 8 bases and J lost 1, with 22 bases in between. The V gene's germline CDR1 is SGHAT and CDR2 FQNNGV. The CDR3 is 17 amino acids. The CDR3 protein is CASRTLGTGGRTDTQYC. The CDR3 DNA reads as TGTGCCAGCCGGACCCTCGGAACCGGAGGACGCACAGATACGCAGTATTGT.

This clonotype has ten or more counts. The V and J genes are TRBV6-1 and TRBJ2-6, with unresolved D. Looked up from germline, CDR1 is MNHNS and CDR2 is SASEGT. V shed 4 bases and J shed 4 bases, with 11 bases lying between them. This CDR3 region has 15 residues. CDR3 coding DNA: TGTGCCAGCAGTGTCAACCCCGGAGGGGCCAACGTCCTGACTTTC. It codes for CASSVNPGGANVLTF.

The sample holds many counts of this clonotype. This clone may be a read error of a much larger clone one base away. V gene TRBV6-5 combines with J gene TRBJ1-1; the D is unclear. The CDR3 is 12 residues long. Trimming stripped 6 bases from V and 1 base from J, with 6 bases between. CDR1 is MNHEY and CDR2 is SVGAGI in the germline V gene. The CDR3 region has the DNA TGTGCCAGCAGGTACAGGAACACTGAAGCTTTCTTT. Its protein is CASRYRNTEAFF.

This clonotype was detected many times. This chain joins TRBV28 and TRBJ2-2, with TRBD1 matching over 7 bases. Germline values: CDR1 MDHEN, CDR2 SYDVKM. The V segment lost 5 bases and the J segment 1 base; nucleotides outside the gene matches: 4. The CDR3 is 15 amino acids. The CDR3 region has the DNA TGTGCCAGCAGTGAGACAGGGAGGAACACCGGGGAGCTGTTTTTT. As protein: CASSETGRNTGELFF.

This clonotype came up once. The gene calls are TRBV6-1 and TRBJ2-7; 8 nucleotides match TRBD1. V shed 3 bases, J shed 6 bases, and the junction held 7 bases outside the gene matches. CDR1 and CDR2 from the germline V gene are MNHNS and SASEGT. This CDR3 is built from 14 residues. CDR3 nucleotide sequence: TGTGCCAGCAGTGAGGAGGCAGGGGGCGGCGAGCAGTACTTC. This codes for CASSEEAGGGEQYF.

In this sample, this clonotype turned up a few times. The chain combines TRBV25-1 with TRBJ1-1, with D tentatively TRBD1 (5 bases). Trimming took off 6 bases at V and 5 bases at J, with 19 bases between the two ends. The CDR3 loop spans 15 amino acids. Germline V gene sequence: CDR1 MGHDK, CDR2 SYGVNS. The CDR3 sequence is CASRGIGFRETEAFF. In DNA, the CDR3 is TGTGCCAGCAGAGGGATCGGGTTCAGGGAGACTGAAGCTTTCTTT. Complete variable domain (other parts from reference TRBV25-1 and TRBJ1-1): EADIYQTPRYLVIGTGKKITLECSQTMGHDKMYWYQQDPGMELHLIHYSYGVNSTEKGDLSSESTVSRIRTEHFPLTLESARPSHTSQYLCASRGIGFRETEAFFGQGTRLTVV.

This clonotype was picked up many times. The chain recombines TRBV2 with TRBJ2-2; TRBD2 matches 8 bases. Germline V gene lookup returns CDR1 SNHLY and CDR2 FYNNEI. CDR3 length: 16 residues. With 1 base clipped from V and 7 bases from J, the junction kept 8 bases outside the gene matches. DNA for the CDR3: TGTGCCAGCAGTGAAGTTACGGGGGGGCTTAGCGGGGAGCTGTTTTTT. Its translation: CASSEVTGGLSGELFF.

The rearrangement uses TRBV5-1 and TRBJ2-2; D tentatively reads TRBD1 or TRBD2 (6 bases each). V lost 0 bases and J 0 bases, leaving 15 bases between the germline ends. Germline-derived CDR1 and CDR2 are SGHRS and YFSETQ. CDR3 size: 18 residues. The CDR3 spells CASSLAPRGVSNTGELFF. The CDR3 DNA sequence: TGCGCCAGCAGCTTGGCCCCTAGGGGGGTCTCGAACACCGGGGAGCTGTTTTTT.

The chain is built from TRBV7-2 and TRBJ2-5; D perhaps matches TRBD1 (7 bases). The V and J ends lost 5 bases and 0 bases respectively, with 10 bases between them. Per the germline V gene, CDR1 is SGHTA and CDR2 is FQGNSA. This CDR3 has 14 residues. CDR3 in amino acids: CASSARGDQETQYF. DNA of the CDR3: TGTGCCAGCAGCGCCAGGGGGGACCAAGAGACCCAGTACTTC.

The CDR3 here is CASGRTNTGELFF. Written as DNA, the CDR3 is TGTGCCAGCGGGAGAACGAACACCGGGGAGCTGTTTTTT. The chain combines TRBV6-1 with TRBJ2-2, with D possibly matching TRBD2 (5 bases). Germline V gene data show CDR1 as MNHNS and CDR2 as SASEGT. V dropped 8 bases and J dropped 0 bases, with 7 bases sitting between them. The CDR3 covers 13 residues.

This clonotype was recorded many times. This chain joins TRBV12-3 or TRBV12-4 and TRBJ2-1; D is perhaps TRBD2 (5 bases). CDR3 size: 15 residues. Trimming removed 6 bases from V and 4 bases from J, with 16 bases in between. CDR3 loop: CASSAGRRGYNEQFF. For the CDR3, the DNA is TGTGCCAGCAGCGCTGGCCGACGGGGTTACAATGAGCAGTTCTTC.

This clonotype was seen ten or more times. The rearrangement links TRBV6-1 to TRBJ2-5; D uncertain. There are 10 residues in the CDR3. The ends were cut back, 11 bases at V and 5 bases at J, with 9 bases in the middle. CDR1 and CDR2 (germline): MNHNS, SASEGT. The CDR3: CALKLETQYF. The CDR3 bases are TGTGCCCTCAAATTGGAGACCCAGTACTTC.

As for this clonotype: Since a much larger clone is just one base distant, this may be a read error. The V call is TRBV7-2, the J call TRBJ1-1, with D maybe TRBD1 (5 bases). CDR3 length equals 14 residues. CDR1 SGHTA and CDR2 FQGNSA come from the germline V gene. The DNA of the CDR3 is TGTGCCAGCAGCTTAAAATGGGGGAACACTGAAACTTTCTTT. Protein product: CASSLKWGNTETFF.

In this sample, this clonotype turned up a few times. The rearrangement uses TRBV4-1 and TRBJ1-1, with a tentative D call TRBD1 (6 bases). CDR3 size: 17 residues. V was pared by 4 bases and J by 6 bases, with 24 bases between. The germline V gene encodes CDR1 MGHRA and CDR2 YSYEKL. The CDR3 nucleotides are TGCGCCAGCAGCCCCACGGAACAGGGCCCCTGGGGCGCTGAAGCTTTCTTT. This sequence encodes CASSPTEQGPWGAEAFF.

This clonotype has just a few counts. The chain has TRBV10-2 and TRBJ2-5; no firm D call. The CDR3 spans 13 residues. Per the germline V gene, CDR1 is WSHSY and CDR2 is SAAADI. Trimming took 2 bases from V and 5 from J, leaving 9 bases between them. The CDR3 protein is CASSEQTEETQYF. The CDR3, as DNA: TGCGCCAGCAGTGAGCAGACGGAGGAGACCCAGTACTTC.

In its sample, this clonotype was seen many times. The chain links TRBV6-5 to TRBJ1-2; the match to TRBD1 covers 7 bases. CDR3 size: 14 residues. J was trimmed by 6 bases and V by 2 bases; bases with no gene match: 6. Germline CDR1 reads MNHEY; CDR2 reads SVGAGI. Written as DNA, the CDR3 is TGTGCCAGCAGTTACACGGGGACAGATCATGGCTACACCTTC. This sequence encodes CASSYTGTDHGYTF.

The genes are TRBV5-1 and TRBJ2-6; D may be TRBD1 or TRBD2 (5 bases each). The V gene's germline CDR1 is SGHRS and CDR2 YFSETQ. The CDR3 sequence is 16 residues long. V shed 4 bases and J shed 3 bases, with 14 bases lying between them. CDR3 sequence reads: CASSPPRGDGANVLTF. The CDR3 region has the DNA TGCGCCAGCAGCCCCCCCCGAGGGGATGGGGCCAACGTCCTGACTTTC.